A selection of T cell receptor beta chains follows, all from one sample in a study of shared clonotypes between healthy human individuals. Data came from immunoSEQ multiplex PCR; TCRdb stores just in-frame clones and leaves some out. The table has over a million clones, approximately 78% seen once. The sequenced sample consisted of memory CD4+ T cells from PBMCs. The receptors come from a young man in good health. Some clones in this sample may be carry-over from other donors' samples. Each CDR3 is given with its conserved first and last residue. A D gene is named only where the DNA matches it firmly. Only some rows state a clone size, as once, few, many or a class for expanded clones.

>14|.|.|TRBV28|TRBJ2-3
CASSGFNSLDTQYF
TGTGCCAGCTCCGGCTTTAATTCACTCGATACGCAGTATTTT
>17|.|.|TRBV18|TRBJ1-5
CASSPSQGRSSNQPQHF
TGTGCCAGCTCACCATCACAGGGAAGGAGTAGCAATCAGCCCCAGCATTTT
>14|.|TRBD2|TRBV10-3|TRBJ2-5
CAVTPTSGQETQYF
TGTGCCGTAACGCCGACTAGCGGACAAGAGACCCAGTACTTC
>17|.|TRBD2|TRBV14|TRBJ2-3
CASSPRTSGFSTDTQYF
TGTGCCAGCAGCCCCCGGACTAGCGGATTTAGCACAGATACGCAGTATTTT
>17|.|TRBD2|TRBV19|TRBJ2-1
CASSLGLAGVFGDEQFF
TGTGCCAGTAGCCTAGGACTAGCGGGAGTCTTCGGAGATGAGCAGTTCTTC
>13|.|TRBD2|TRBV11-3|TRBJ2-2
CASSSREAGELFF
TGTGCCAGCAGCTCGCGGGAGGCCGGGGAGCTGTTTTTT
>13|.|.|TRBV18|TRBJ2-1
CASSQQTSNEQFF
TGTGCCAGCTCACAACAGACTAGCAATGAGCAGTTCTTC
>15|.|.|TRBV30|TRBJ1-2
CAWRVPGTDNYGYTF
TGTGCCTGGAGGGTCCCAGGGACTGACAACTATGGCTACACCTTC
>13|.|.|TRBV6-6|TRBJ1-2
CASSFDSLNGYTF
TGTGCCAGCAGCTTCGACAGTTTAAATGGCTACACCTTC
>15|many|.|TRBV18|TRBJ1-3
CASSPSGSSGNTIYF
TGTGCCAGCTCACCGAGTGGAAGCTCTGGAAACACCATATATTTT
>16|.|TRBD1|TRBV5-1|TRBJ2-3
CASNRDREKTTDTQYF
TGCGCCAGTAACCGGGACAGGGAAAAAACAACAGATACGCAGTATTTT
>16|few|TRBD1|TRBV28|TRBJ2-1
CASSIQGQGKGNEQFF
TGTGCCAGCAGTATCCAAGGACAGGGGAAGGGGAATGAGCAGTTCTTC
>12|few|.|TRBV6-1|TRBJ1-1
CASSEGVNEAFF
TGTGCCAGCAGTGAAGGGGTCAATGAAGCTTTCTTT